The subject of this entry is one TCR beta chain. Its specificity is not known. This CDR3 has 16 amino acids. Germline CDR1 is SGHDT and CDR2 is YYEEEE. V lost 1 base and J lost 5; bases outside the gene matches: 8. Lysates of CMV-infected fibroblasts at around 9.1 ug/mL stimulated these cells. CD40L-negative CD69-negative CD45RO-high memory CD4+ T cells were sorted as populations depleted of antigen-responding cells. These data are taken from a study of persistence of HIV-infected CD4 T cells. This was the immunoSEQ version 4 assay in survey mode. This table comes from immunoSEQ multiplex PCR, and its TCRdb copy is limited to in-frame clones, with some not included. The repertoire holds about 50,000 clones, with about 81% as singletons.

The chain employs TRBV5-6 and TRBJ2-3; 9 bases align to TRBD2. This receptor was obtained from an adult man with HIV who was CMV-seropositive. Sequenced here: CD4+ T cells sorted from PBMCs after approximately 20-hour stimulation, sampled from a patient who received antiretroviral therapy. The CDR3 protein is CASSLPSGRWGDTQYF. The CDR3 region has the DNA TGTGCCAGCAGCTTGCCCAGCGGGAGGTGGGGAGATACGCAGTATTTT. The full variable domain, with the rest looked up from reference TRBV5-6 and TRBJ2-3, is DAGVTQSPTHLIKTRGQQVTLRCSPKSGHDTVSWYQQALGQGPQFIFQYYEEEERQRGNFPDRFSGHQFPNYSSELNVNALLLGDSALYLCASSLPSGRWGDTQYFGPGTRLTVL.